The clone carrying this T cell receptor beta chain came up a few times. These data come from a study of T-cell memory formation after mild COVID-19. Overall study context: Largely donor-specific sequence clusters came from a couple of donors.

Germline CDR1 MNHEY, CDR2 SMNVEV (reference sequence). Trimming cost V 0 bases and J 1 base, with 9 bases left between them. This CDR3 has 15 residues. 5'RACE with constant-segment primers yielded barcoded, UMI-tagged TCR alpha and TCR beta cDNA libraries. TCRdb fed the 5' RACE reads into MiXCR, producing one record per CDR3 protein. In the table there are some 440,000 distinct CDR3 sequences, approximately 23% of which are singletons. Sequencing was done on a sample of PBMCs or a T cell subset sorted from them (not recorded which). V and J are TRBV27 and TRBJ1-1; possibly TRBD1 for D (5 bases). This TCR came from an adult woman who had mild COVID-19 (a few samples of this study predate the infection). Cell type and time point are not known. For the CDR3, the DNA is TGTGCCAGCAGTTTATCGGGACTCAAGAACACTGAAGCTTTCTTT. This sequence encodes CASSLSGLKNTEAFF.